These T cell receptor beta chains were read from a single sample in a study of OX40 agonist ivuxolimab in advanced cancers. Profiled with immunoSEQ multiplex PCR; TCRdb holds only in-frame clones, not every one. Among some 62,000 clones listed, more than 85% were seen once. Specimen: CD4+ or CD8+ T cells sorted from blood, collected in a trial of the OX40 agonist ivuxolimab. The receptors stem from an adult with an advanced solid tumor such as melanoma, head and neck, liver or kidney cancer. Both conserved end residues are part of each CDR3. D genes are given only for firm matches. The size of a clone is reported for some rows only, either as once, few or many, or as a class for expanded clones.

clone_size	v_call	j_call	d_call	cdr3_aa	cdr3_nt
NA	TRBV19	TRBJ1-1	NA	CASSTLGPSGTEAFF	TGTGCCAGTAGTACCCTCGGCCCCTCGGGGACTGAAGCTTTCTTT
few	TRBV30	TRBJ1-1	TRBD1	CAWASGTANTEAFF	TGTGCCTGGGCCTCCGGGACAGCGAACACTGAAGCTTTCTTT
NA	TRBV6-5	TRBJ2-1	NA	CASSSNPGWGNEQFF	TGTGCCAGCAGTTCGAACCCGGGGTGGGGCAATGAGCAGTTCTTC
NA	TRBV6-5	TRBJ1-1	NA	CASTLTPDTEAFF	TGTGCCAGCACCCTTACCCCGGACACTGAAGCTTTCTTT
NA	TRBV7-6	TRBJ1-1	NA	CASHRANEAFF	TGTGCCAGTCACCGGGCTAATGAAGCTTTCTTT
NA	TRBV9	TRBJ2-3	TRBD2	CASSVGPSGGADTQYF	TGTGCCAGCAGCGTAGGTCCTAGCGGGGGGGCAGATACGCAGTATTTT
NA	TRBV27	TRBJ2-7	TRBD1	CASSQPGQLYEQYF	TGTGCCAGCAGTCAACCGGGACAGCTCTACGAGCAGTACTTC
NA	TRBV5-1	TRBJ2-5	TRBD1	CASSRDSPEETQYF	TGCGCCAGCAGCAGGGACAGCCCGGAGGAGACCCAGTACTTC
NA	TRBV9	TRBJ1-5	TRBD1	CASSNGQGGINQPQHF	TGTGCCAGCAGCAACGGACAGGGAGGAATCAATCAGCCCCAGCATTTT
NA	TRBV5-4	TRBJ2-7	TRBD1	CASSTTGLEQYF	TGTGCCAGCAGCACGACAGGGCTCGAGCAGTACTTC
NA	TRBV27	TRBJ1-2	NA	CASSSGPGYGYTF	TGTGCTAGCAGCTCAGGACCGGGGTATGGCTACACCTTC
NA	TRBV5-5	TRBJ2-5	NA	CASSRAIEETQYF	TGTGCCAGCAGCCGGGCGATAGAGGAGACCCAGTACTTC
NA	TRBV9	TRBJ1-3	NA	CASSVGWGSGNTIYF	TGTGCCAGCAGCGTAGGTTGGGGCTCTGGAAACACCATATATTTT
NA	TRBV5-1	TRBJ2-3	TRBD2	CASSTGTSGGTDTQYF	TGCGCCAGCAGCACCGGGACTAGCGGGGGGACAGATACGCAGTATTTT
once	TRBV18	TRBJ2-2	NA	CASSPRQALPNTGELFF	TGTGCCAGCTCACCACGACAGGCTCTACCGAACACCGGGGAGCTGTTTTTT